The TCR beta chain under discussion was sequenced for a study of T cells in women clearing cervical HPV infection. Turning to the study itself: Case blood was drawn when the lesion was first found; control blood after infection became undetectable. With HLA typing for only a few women, HLA confounding remains possible.

Turning to this clone: The antigen remains unidentified. One end of the junction is discordant with germline, which a read error may explain. The read ends 3 residues shy of where the CDR3 ends; the end is completed using the germline J gene.

The table came from immunoSEQ multiplex PCR; TCRdb's copy has only in-frame clones and leaves some out. The repertoire table contains approximately 35,000 clones. The CDR3 is 15 residues long. Per the germline V gene, CDR1 is SGHDN and CDR2 is FVKESK. Study-level results: TRBV6-7 relative abundance averaged roughly 0.099% in cases and 0.15% to 0.2% in controls. CIN3+ cases had significantly higher TCR richness than controls; evenness did not differ.

This chain joins TRBV14 and TRBJ2-2; 8 nucleotides match TRBD1. The sequence was collected from a woman aged 18 to 75 with a cervical HPV16 infection that either progressed to CIN3+ or cleared (not recorded which). Source material: blood buffy coat. The DNA read from the CDR3 is TGTGCCAGCAGCCCAGGGGGCGCGAACATCGGGGAG. The encoded protein is CASSPGGANIGE. The entire CDR3 reads CASSPGGANIGELFF.